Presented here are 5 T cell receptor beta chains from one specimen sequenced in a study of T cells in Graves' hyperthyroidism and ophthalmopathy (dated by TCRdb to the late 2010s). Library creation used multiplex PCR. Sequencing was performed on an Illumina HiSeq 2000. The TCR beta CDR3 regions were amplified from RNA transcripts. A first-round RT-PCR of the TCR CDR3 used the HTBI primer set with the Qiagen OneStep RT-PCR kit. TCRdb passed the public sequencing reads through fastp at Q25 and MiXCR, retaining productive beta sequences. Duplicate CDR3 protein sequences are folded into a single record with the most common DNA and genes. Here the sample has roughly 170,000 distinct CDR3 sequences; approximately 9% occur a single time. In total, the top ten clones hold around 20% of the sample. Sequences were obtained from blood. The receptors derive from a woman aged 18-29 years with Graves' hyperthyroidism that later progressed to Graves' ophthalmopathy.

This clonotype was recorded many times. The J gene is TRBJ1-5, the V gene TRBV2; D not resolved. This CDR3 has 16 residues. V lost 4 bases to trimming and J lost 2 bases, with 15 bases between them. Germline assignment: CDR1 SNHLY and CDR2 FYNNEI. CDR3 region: CASSAEAGAGNQPQHF. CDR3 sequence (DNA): TGTGCCAGCAGTGCGGAAGCGGGCGCGGGCAATCAGCCCCAGCATTTT.

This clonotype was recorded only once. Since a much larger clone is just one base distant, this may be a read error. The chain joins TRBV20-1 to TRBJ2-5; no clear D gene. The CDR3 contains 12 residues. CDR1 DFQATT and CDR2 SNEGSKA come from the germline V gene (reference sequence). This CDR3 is CSAEVHQETQHF. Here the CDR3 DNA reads TGCAGTGCTGAGGTACACCAAGAGACCCAGCACTTC.

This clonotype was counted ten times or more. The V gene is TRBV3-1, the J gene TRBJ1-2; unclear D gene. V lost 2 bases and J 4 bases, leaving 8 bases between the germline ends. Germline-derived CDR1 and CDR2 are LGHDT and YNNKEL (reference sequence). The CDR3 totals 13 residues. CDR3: CASSQPGSYGYTF. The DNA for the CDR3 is TGTGCCAGCAGCCAACCCGGGAGCTATGGCTACACCTTC.

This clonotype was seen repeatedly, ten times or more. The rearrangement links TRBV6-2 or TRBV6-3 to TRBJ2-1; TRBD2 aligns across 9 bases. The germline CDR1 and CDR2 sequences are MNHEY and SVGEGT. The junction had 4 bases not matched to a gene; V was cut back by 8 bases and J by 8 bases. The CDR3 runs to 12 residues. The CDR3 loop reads CASQTSGDEQFF. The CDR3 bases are TGTGCCAGCCAGACTAGCGGCGATGAGCAGTTCTTC.

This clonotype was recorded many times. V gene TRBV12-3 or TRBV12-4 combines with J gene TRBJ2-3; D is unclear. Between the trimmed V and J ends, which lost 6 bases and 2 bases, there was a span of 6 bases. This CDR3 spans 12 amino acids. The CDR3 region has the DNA TGTGCCAGCAGCCTGATCACAGATACGCAGTATTTT. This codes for CASSLITDTQYF.